This is a list of T cell receptor beta chains from one sample in a study of cytomegalovirus exposure and HLA in healthy donors. Using immunoSEQ multiplex PCR, the repertoire was profiled, and TCRdb retains in-frame clones only, with some absent. The table has about 250,000 clones, 70% to 90% seen once. The source material was PBMCs. All receptors come from a girl aged 2-10 years in good health and CMV-seronegative. The CDR3 runs from the conserved cysteine through the conserved F or W. A D gene is named only where the DNA matches it firmly. The size of a clone is reported for some rows only, either as once, few or many, or as a class for expanded clones.

CDR3nt: TGTGCCAGCAGGGGGGACAGGGGAGCGAATTCACCCCTCCACTTT; CDR3aa: CASRGDRGANSPLHF; j_gene: TRBJ1-6; v_gene: TRBV6-5; abundance: .; len: 15; d_gene: TRBD1
CDR3nt: TGTGCCTGGAGGGGGCCCAGCTCCTACAATGAGCAGTTCTTC; CDR3aa: CAWRGPSSYNEQFF; j_gene: TRBJ2-1; v_gene: TRBV30; abundance: .; len: 14; d_gene: .
CDR3nt: TGTGCCAGCTCACCCCCGACGGAGTATGGCTACACCTTC; CDR3aa: CASSPPTEYGYTF; j_gene: TRBJ1-2; v_gene: TRBV18; abundance: .; len: 13; d_gene: .
CDR3nt: TGTGCCAGCAAAGAGGTGAACTATGGCTACACCTTC; CDR3aa: CASKEVNYGYTF; j_gene: TRBJ1-2; v_gene: TRBV7-9; abundance: .; len: 12; d_gene: .
CDR3nt: TGTGCCTGGAGTGTACCACGCGGATCGCAGTTCTTC; CDR3aa: CAWSVPRGSQFF; j_gene: TRBJ2-1; v_gene: TRBV30; abundance: once; len: 12; d_gene: .
CDR3nt: TGTGCCAGCAGCGTAGCTAGCGGCTCCTACGAGCAGTACTTC; CDR3aa: CASSVASGSYEQYF; j_gene: TRBJ2-7; v_gene: TRBV9; abundance: .; len: 14; d_gene: TRBD2
CDR3nt: TGCGCCAGCAGCCAAGATAGAGCGGGGGGGAACAATGAGCAGTTCTTC; CDR3aa: CASSQDRAGGNNEQFF; j_gene: TRBJ2-1; v_gene: TRBV4-1; abundance: .; len: 16; d_gene: TRBD2
CDR3nt: TGTGCCACCAGACCCGGGGCAGGGGGGACCGAGCAGTACTTC; CDR3aa: CATRPGAGGTEQYF; j_gene: TRBJ2-7; v_gene: TRBV15; abundance: .; len: 14; d_gene: .
CDR3nt: TGCAGCGTTGCGCTTCCGGGACGCGGGACGATCCATGGCTACACCTTC; CDR3aa: CSVALPGRGTIHGYTF; j_gene: TRBJ1-2; v_gene: TRBV29-1; abundance: .; len: 16; d_gene: .
CDR3nt: TGCGCCAGCAGCCGGGGACTCCCAAACCCCCCAAATGAGCAGTTCTTC; CDR3aa: CASSRGLPNPPNEQFF; j_gene: TRBJ2-1; v_gene: TRBV5-1; abundance: .; len: 16; d_gene: .
CDR3nt: TGTGCCTGGAGTGCATCCTGGGGACAGAAAAACATTCAGTACTTC; CDR3aa: CAWSASWGQKNIQYF; j_gene: TRBJ2-4; v_gene: TRBV30; abundance: once; len: 15; d_gene: TRBD1
CDR3nt: TGTGCCAGCCAGGGATCCTACTACGAGCAGTACTTC; CDR3aa: CASQGSYYEQYF; j_gene: TRBJ2-7; v_gene: TRBV2; abundance: .; len: 12; d_gene: .
CDR3nt: TGTGCCAGCAGTCCGACACGGCCCTATAATTCACCCCTCCACTTT; CDR3aa: CASSPTRPYNSPLHF; j_gene: TRBJ1-6; v_gene: TRBV2; abundance: .; len: 15; d_gene: .
CDR3nt: TGTGCCAGCAGCACCGGGTGGGAGGGTGGATTCGATACGCAGTATTTT; CDR3aa: CASSTGWEGGFDTQYF; j_gene: TRBJ2-3; v_gene: TRBV5-4; abundance: .; len: 16; d_gene: TRBD2
CDR3nt: TGTGCCAGCAGCTTGGGACCAAGAAACCAGGGTATCGGCGCTGAAGCTTTCTTT; CDR3aa: CASSLGPRNQGIGAEAFF; j_gene: TRBJ1-1; v_gene: TRBV5-4; abundance: .; len: 18; d_gene: .
CDR3nt: TGTGCCAGCTCCCGGGGGGGAACCACTGAAGCTTTCTTT; CDR3aa: CASSRGGTTEAFF; j_gene: TRBJ1-1; v_gene: TRBV18; abundance: .; len: 13; d_gene: .
CDR3nt: TGCGCCAGCAGTGAGCAGGGAGGAGATACGCAGTATTTT; CDR3aa: CASSEQGGDTQYF; j_gene: TRBJ2-3; v_gene: TRBV10-2; abundance: .; len: 13; d_gene: .
CDR3nt: TGTGCCAGCAGTGAAGGAGCGGGAGCCTACAATGAGCAGTTCTTC; CDR3aa: CASSEGAGAYNEQFF; j_gene: TRBJ2-1; v_gene: TRBV2; abundance: .; len: 15; d_gene: TRBD2
CDR3nt: TGTGCCAGCAGTGCCTCGACAGGGCCTGGCACAGATACGCAGTATTTT; CDR3aa: CASSASTGPGTDTQYF; j_gene: TRBJ2-3; v_gene: TRBV27; abundance: .; len: 16; d_gene: TRBD1
CDR3nt: TGTGCCAGCAGTGATCAGTTTCGACAATCAGATACGCAGTATTTT; CDR3aa: CASSDQFRQSDTQYF; j_gene: TRBJ2-3; v_gene: TRBV2; abundance: .; len: 15; d_gene: .
CDR3nt: TGCGCCAGCAGCCCCCTGACAGGCGCAACCAATTCACCCCTCCACTTT; CDR3aa: CASSPLTGATNSPLHF; j_gene: TRBJ1-6; v_gene: TRBV5-1; abundance: once; len: 16; d_gene: .